The 32 T cell receptor beta chains given below trace back to one sample, sequenced in a study of T cell clonality in common variable immunodeficiency. Data came from immunoSEQ multiplex PCR; TCRdb stores just in-frame clones and leaves some out. The sample shows about 42,000 clones, none of them appearing just once. The sequencing sample was made of peripheral blood mononuclear cells. All receptors derive from a person between 18 and 69 years old in good health.

This clone is labeled medium-sized. The read falls 3 residues short of the CDR3 end, and the missing part is taken from the germline J gene. The V and J genes are TRBV6-1 and TRBJ2-7; possible D gene TRBD1, 5 bases. The CDR3 totals 15 residues. Trimming stripped 1 base from V and 0 bases from J, with 10 bases between. Germline CDR1 is MNHNS and CDR2 is SASEGT. The CDR3 sequence is CASSEEGSSSYEQYF. The covered CDR3 bases are TGTGCCAGCAGTGAAGAGGGGTCATCCTCCTACGAG.

This clone was picked up many times. Read coverage stops 3 residues before the CDR3 terminus; the germline J gene supplies the remainder. The V and J genes are TRBV29-1 and TRBJ2-3, with D perhaps matching TRBD1 (6 bases). Germline CDR1 and CDR2: SQVTM and ANQGSEA. This CDR3 comprises 14 residues. The DNA read from the CDR3 is TGCAGCCCCCCCCGGCGGACCCGGACAGTGGCG. The encoded protein is CSPPRRTRTVA. The CDR3 as a whole reads CSPPRRTRTVAQYF.

This clone occurred many times. The read ends 3 residues shy of where the CDR3 ends; the end is completed using the germline J gene. The chain joins TRBV5-1 to TRBJ2-7, with 11 positions matching TRBD1. The CDR3 spans 15 residues. V gave up 5 bases and J gave up 3 bases; unmatched junction bases: 7. Germline-derived CDR1 and CDR2 are SGHRS and YFSETQ. The sequenced CDR3 bases are TGCGCCAGCAGAGCCGGGACAGGGGGGGGCTACGAG. Residues: CASRAGTGGGYE. The whole CDR3 sequence reads CASRAGTGGGYEQYF.

This clone was seen many times. The CDR3 end lies 3 residues beyond the end of the read and is filled in from the germline J gene. The chain links TRBV12-5 to TRBJ2-7, with D perhaps matching TRBD1 (6 bases). V gave up 8 bases and J gave up 0 bases, with 14 bases separating them. There are 14 residues in the CDR3. CDR1 is LGHNT, CDR2 FRNRAP, per germline. CDR3 in amino acids: CASKGTQSSYEQYF. CDR3 bases read: TGTGCTAGTAAAGGGACACAAAGCTCCTACGAG.

This clone was seen only a few times. The missing CDR3 end, 3 residues past where the read stops, is filled in from the germline J gene. V usage is TRBV2 and J usage is TRBJ1-6, with D hard to call. Looked up from germline, CDR1 is SNHLY and CDR2 is FYNNEI. Between the trimmed V and J ends, which lost 4 bases and 10 bases, there was a span of 8 bases. The CDR3 totals 12 residues. CDR3 sequence: CASSAPSSPLHF. The sequenced part of the CDR3 DNA is TGTGCCAGCAGTGCCCCTTCCTCACCC.

This clone turned up a few times. The read stops 3 residues short of the end of the CDR3; the missing end is completed from the germline J gene. This chain connects TRBV5-1 to TRBJ2-7, with 7 bases lining up with TRBD1. This CDR3 region has 18 residues. The ends lost 1 base at V and 0 bases at J; junction bases unmatched: 13. CDR1 is SGHRS and CDR2 is YFSETQ in the germline V gene. The sequenced CDR3 bases are TGCGCCAGCAGCTTGATGGGGGAAGACAGGGCGGACTCCTACGAG. It yields the protein CASSLMGEDRADSYE. The CDR3 reads in full as CASSLMGEDRADSYEQYF.

The table lists this clone with many counts. The CDR3 extends 3 residues past the end of the read, so its final part is completed from the germline J gene. V and J are TRBV13 and TRBJ2-1; D not certain. The V gene's germline CDR1 is PRHDT and CDR2 FYEKMQ (reference sequence). The CDR3 loop spans 16 amino acids. The V and J ends lost 0 bases and 0 bases respectively, with 9 bases between them. The covered CDR3 bases are TGTGCCAGCAGCTTAGGTGGCCAGAGCTCCTACAATGAG. Translated: CASSLGGQSSYNE. The whole CDR3 is CASSLGGQSSYNEQFF.

The sample holds many counts of this clone. The sequence runs out 3 residues before the end of the CDR3; the remainder is reconstructed from the germline J gene. The chain employs TRBV20-1 and TRBJ2-1; 8 positions agree with TRBD2. This CDR3 spans 14 amino acids. Per germline, CDR1 DFQATT and CDR2 SNEGSKA (reference sequence). V lost 5 bases and J lost 6; bases outside the gene matches: 9. The CDR3 reads CSASISGSINEQFF. CDR3 DNA (partial): TGCAGTGCTTCGATAAGCGGGAGTATCAATGAG.

At least ten counts were recorded for this clone. The sequenced fragment ends 3 residues before the CDR3 boundary, so the rest is inferred from the germline J gene. The rearrangement uses TRBV5-1 and TRBJ2-3, with 15 bases identical to TRBD2. CDR1 is SGHRS, CDR2 YFSETQ, per germline. The junction had 6 bases not matched to a gene; V was cut back by 2 bases and J by 2 bases. The CDR3 runs to 18 residues. The CDR3 loop is CASSFGLAGGPITDTQYF. Incomplete CDR3 DNA: TGCGCCAGCAGCTTTGGACTAGCGGGGGGGCCGATCACAGATACG. Drawing the rest from reference TRBV5-1 and TRBJ2-3, the complete variable domain is KAGVTQTPRYLIKTRGQQVTLSCSPISGHRSVSWYQQTPGQGLQFLFEYFSETQRNKGNFPGRFSGRQFSNSRSEMNVSTLELGDSALYLCASSFGLAGGPITDTQYFGPGTRLTVL.

This clone has a handful of counts. With the read ending 3 residues before the CDR3 end, the germline J gene is used to fill in that end. J is TRBJ1-2 and V is TRBV7-9, with 7 bases identical to TRBD1. The V gene's germline CDR1 is SEHNR and CDR2 FQNEAQ (reference sequence). The CDR3 has 14 residues. The chain's CDR3 is CASSLTTGSEPYTF. The CDR3 bases that were read are TGTGCCAGCAGCTTAACGACAGGGTCCGAGCCC.

With regard to this clone: The CDR3 end is not reached by the read, which stops 3 residues before it; the germline J gene fills it in. V usage is TRBV5-6 and J usage is TRBJ2-2; maybe TRBD2 (7 bases). The CDR3 totals 12 residues. CDR1 is SGHDT and CDR2 is YYEEEE in the germline V gene. The sequenced CDR3 bases are TGTGCCAGCAGCCAGGGGAGGGAAAAG. It translates to CASSQGREK. The CDR3 as a whole reads CASSQGREKLFF.

This clone was recorded at least ten times. The read terminates 3 residues ahead of where the CDR3 ends, so the germline J gene completes it. The chain employs TRBV7-9 and TRBJ1-3, with a tentative D call TRBD1 (6 bases). Germline values: CDR1 SEHNR, CDR2 FQNEAQ (reference sequence). V was clipped by 6 bases and J by 7 bases, with 19 bases between them. This CDR3 comprises 15 residues. Incomplete CDR3 DNA: TGTGCCAGCAGTCAACAGGGTGGGGTTGGGAACACC. It is translated as CASSQQGGVGNT. The whole CDR3 sequence reads CASSQQGGVGNTIYF.

This clone was seen many times. An end of the junction differs from the germline gene, which may be a read error. With the read ending 3 residues before the CDR3 end, the germline J gene is used to fill in that end. This rearrangement joins TRBV7-7 to TRBJ2-5; possibly TRBD2 for D (6 bases). This CDR3 comprises 18 residues. Germline lookup yields CDR1 SSHAT and CDR2 FNYEAQ (reference sequence). Incomplete CDR3 DNA: TGTGCTAGCAGCCCAGGGCTCCTTAGTACGGGACTGGGGGAGACC. It specifies CASSPGLLSTGLGET. The full CDR3 protein is CASSPGLLSTGLGETQYF.

This clone came up many times. The CDR3 goes on 3 residues after the read ends, and that part is filled in from the germline J gene. V is TRBV10-1 and J is TRBJ1-1; 8 positions agree with TRBD1. The CDR3 is 15 amino acids. In germline, CDR1 is WNHNN, CDR2 SYGVQD (reference sequence). V lost 3 bases, J lost 1 base, and 4 bases stayed unmatched. The CDR3 protein is CASSDGQGRNTEAFF. CDR3 DNA (partial): TGCGCCAGCAGTGACGGACAGGGACGGAACACTGAA.

Ten or more counts support this clone. The CDR3 goes on 3 residues after the read ends, and that part is filled in from the germline J gene. V gene TRBV18 combines with J gene TRBJ2-3; 7 bases are a match to TRBD1. CDR1 and CDR2 from the germline V gene are KGHSH and LQKENI. The V segment lost 6 bases and the J segment 1 base; nucleotides outside the gene matches: 4. The CDR3 consists of 14 residues. CDR3 sequence: CASSKGTGTDTQYF. The sequenced part of the CDR3 DNA is TGTGCCAGCTCGAAGGGGACAGGCACAGATACG.

This clone was seen repeatedly, ten times or more. The sequenced fragment ends 3 residues before the CDR3 boundary, so the rest is inferred from the germline J gene. The rearrangement links TRBV5-1 to TRBJ2-5; D perhaps matches TRBD2 (5 bases). Germline-derived CDR1 and CDR2 are SGHRS and YFSETQ. V lost 2 bases, J lost 1 base, and 12 bases lay in between. The length of the CDR3 is 15 residues. CDR3 region: CASSLTAATQETQYF. The sequenced CDR3 bases are TGCGCCAGCAGCTTAACAGCGGCGACCCAAGAGACC.

This clone has at least ten counts. The read stops 3 residues short of the end of the CDR3; the missing end is completed from the germline J gene. The genes are TRBV20-1 and TRBJ1-1; no clear D. Germline V lookup: CDR1 DFQATT, CDR2 SNEGSKA (reference sequence). V gave up 5 bases and J gave up 0 bases, with 10 bases separating them. This CDR3 is 13 amino acids long. The CDR3 DNA, read in part, is TGCAGTGCTCTTAGGCAGGTGAACACTGAA. Protein sequence: CSALRQVNTE. The CDR3 in its entirety is CSALRQVNTEAFF.

Ten or more counts support this clone. Read coverage stops 3 residues before the CDR3 terminus; the germline J gene supplies the remainder. The chain employs TRBV7-3 and TRBJ2-1; 9 nucleotides align to TRBD1. The V gene's germline CDR1 is SGHTA and CDR2 FQGTGA. The CDR3 sequence is 16 residues long. The junction had 5 bases not matched to a gene; V was cut back by 1 base and J by 4 bases. The CDR3 loop reads CASSLKRTGAYNEQFF. CDR3 DNA, as far as it was read: TGTGCCAGCAGCTTAAAGAGGACAGGGGCATACAATGAG.

This clone was observed at least ten times. The CDR3 is cut off 3 residues early in the read; its end comes from the germline J gene. The chain combines TRBV5-1 with TRBJ2-2, with 7 bases identical to TRBD1. The J segment lost 2 bases and the V segment lost 3 bases, leaving 1 base of the junction unmatched. This CDR3 is 14 amino acids long. Per germline, CDR1 SGHRS and CDR2 YFSETQ. The sequenced part of the CDR3 DNA is TGCGCCAGCAGCTGGACAGGAAACACCGGGGAG. Its translation is CASSWTGNTGE. Given in full, the CDR3 is CASSWTGNTGELFF.

This clone was recorded many times. Coverage ceases 3 residues before the CDR3 finishes, and the germline J gene fills in the end. This chain connects TRBV20-1 to TRBJ2-7; 12 nucleotides agree with TRBD2. Germline V lookup: CDR1 DFQATT, CDR2 SNEGSKA (reference sequence). This CDR3 contains 16 residues. The ends lost 7 bases at V and 3 bases at J; junction bases unmatched: 13. The CDR3 loop reads CSGRASGGDTIYEQYF. The CDR3 bases that were read are TGCAGTGGAAGGGCTAGCGGGGGGGATACGATCTACGAG.

The CDR3 loop reads CASSHDRGLSTDTQYF. Partial CDR3 DNA: TGTGCCAGCTCACACGACAGGGGGTTGAGCACAGATACG. This sequence joins TRBV18 and TRBJ2-3, with TRBD1 identical over 9 bases. The CDR3 is cut off 3 residues early in the read; its end comes from the germline J gene. This CDR3 contains 16 residues. After removal of 4 bases from V and 0 bases from J, the junction contained 5 bases not matched to a gene. From germline, CDR1 is KGHSH and CDR2 LQKENI.

This clone has at least ten counts. Read data end 3 residues before the CDR3 end; the end is taken from the germline J gene. The chain is built from TRBV29-1 and TRBJ1-2, with D possibly TRBD1 on 5 matching bases. Germline lookup yields CDR1 SQVTM and CDR2 ANQGSEA. The CDR3 has 15 residues. V lost 1 base and J 6 bases, leaving 18 bases between the germline ends. CDR3 DNA, as far as it was read: TGCAGCGTTGAAGCGACAGCAGGGTTAGAGGATGGC. This gives the protein CSVEATAGLEDG. The entire CDR3 protein is CSVEATAGLEDGYTF.

The sample holds many counts of this clone. The CDR3 extends 3 residues past the end of the read, so its final part is completed from the germline J gene. The chain links TRBV5-6 to TRBJ1-2, with 7 bases identical to TRBD1. Losses at the gene ends were 0 bases for V and 4 bases for J; bases not matched to a gene: 3. Germline V gives CDR1 SGHDT, CDR2 YYEEEE. This CDR3 contains 14 residues. The part of the CDR3 DNA that was read is TGTGCCAGCAGCTTGGCCCAGGGGGTCTATGGC. Amino acid sequence: CASSLAQGVYG. The full CDR3 sequence reads CASSLAQGVYGYTF. Complete variable domain (other parts from reference TRBV5-6 and TRBJ1-2): DAGVTQSPTHLIKTRGQQVTLRCSPKSGHDTVSWYQQALGQGPQFIFQYYEEEERQRGNFPDRFSGHQFPNYSSELNVNALLLGDSALYLCASSLAQGVYGYTFGSGTRLTVV.

This clone was observed many times. The CDR3 is cut off 3 residues early in the read; its end comes from the germline J gene. The rearrangement links TRBV2 to TRBJ2-1, with 8 bases matching TRBD2. After removal of 0 bases from V and 6 bases from J, the junction contained 4 bases not matched to a gene. The CDR3 covers 15 residues. Germline loops: CDR1 SNHLY, CDR2 FYNNEI. The CDR3 sequence: CASSEAPSGFNEQFF. CDR3 DNA, as far as it was read: TGTGCCAGCAGTGAAGCGCCTAGCGGGTTCAATGAG.

This clone was found many times. The sequence runs out 3 residues before the end of the CDR3; the remainder is reconstructed from the germline J gene. This chain connects TRBV20-1 to TRBJ1-2; TRBD1 matches at 7 bases. Germline CDR1 reads DFQATT; CDR2 reads SNEGSKA (reference sequence). The CDR3 loop spans 15 amino acids. V dropped 3 bases and J dropped 2; count of bases not matched to a gene: 9. The sequenced part of the CDR3 DNA is TGCAGTGCTAGGCCTGAGGGACAGACCAACTATGGC. Residues: CSARPEGQTNYG. The entire CDR3 protein reads CSARPEGQTNYGYTF.

This clone was seen repeatedly, ten times or more. The read falls 3 residues short of the CDR3 end, and the missing part is taken from the germline J gene. The chain links TRBV18 to TRBJ1-5, with 7 bases identical to TRBD1. Germline loops: CDR1 KGHSH, CDR2 LQKENI. The CDR3 totals 15 residues. The trim removed 5 bases at V and 3 bases at J, leaving 7 bases unmatched. Incomplete CDR3 DNA: TGTGCCAGCTCAAGCGCCGGGACAGTCAATCAGCCC. Its protein product is CASSSAGTVNQP. From start to end, the CDR3 is CASSSAGTVNQPQHF.

This clone was seen ten or more times. Coverage ceases 3 residues before the CDR3 finishes, and the germline J gene fills in the end. V is TRBV6-1 and J is TRBJ2-7, with D possibly TRBD1 on 5 matching bases. Germline assignment: CDR1 MNHNS and CDR2 SASEGT. CDR3 length: 16 amino acids. Trimming stripped 2 bases from V and 5 bases from J, with 19 bases between. This CDR3 reads CASSEFARFGADEQYF. The CDR3 DNA, read in part, is TGTGCCAGCAGTGAATTTGCCCGGTTTGGGGCTGACGAG.

This clone was seen at least ten times. The read falls 3 residues short of the CDR3 end, and the missing part is taken from the germline J gene. This rearrangement joins TRBV20-1 to TRBJ2-2; 11 nucleotides agree with TRBD2. The CDR3 length is 15 residues. The J segment lost 6 bases and the V segment lost 3 bases, leaving 6 bases of the junction unmatched. Germline V lookup: CDR1 DFQATT, CDR2 SNEGSKA (reference sequence). The sequenced CDR3 bases are TGCAGTGCTAGCAGGGCTAGCGGGAGGCCCGGGGAG. Translation: CSASRASGRPGE. The entire CDR3 sequence reads CSASRASGRPGELFF.

The table lists this clone with many counts. The CDR3 is cut off 3 residues early in the read; its end comes from the germline J gene. This chain joins TRBV6-1 and TRBJ1-2; perhaps TRBD1 as D (5 bases). This CDR3 comprises 15 residues. Trimming shortened V by 2 bases and J by 4 bases, and 14 bases separated the two germline ends. The germline gives CDR1 MNHNS, CDR2 SASEGT. The CDR3 is CASSESGRALYGYTF. The sequenced CDR3 bases are TGTGCCAGCAGTGAATCGGGCAGGGCCCTCTATGGC.

This clone has ten or more counts. The sequenced fragment ends 3 residues before the CDR3 boundary, so the rest is inferred from the germline J gene. The chain is built from TRBV5-4 and TRBJ1-2; no clear D gene. V lost 4 bases to trimming and J lost 2 bases, with 12 bases between them. Germline V gives CDR1 SGHNT, CDR2 YYREEE (reference sequence). The CDR3 has 14 amino acids. CDR3 bases read: TGTGCCAGCAGCGTACAAGGGTCCAACTATGGC. Its translation: CASSVQGSNYG. The whole CDR3 sequence is CASSVQGSNYGYTF.

The table lists this clone with many counts. Coverage ceases 3 residues before the CDR3 finishes, and the germline J gene fills in the end. This chain joins TRBV20-1 and TRBJ2-5, with TRBD2 matching over 12 bases. The V gene end was trimmed by 3 bases and the J gene end by 5 bases; junction bases not matched to a gene: 13. In germline, CDR1 is DFQATT, CDR2 SNEGSKA (reference sequence). The CDR3 is 17 amino acids. CDR3 bases read: TGCAGTGCTAGTCCCCTGACTAGCGGGAGTATCGGTGAGACC. It translates to CSASPLTSGSIGET. The complete CDR3 protein is CSASPLTSGSIGETQYF.

The sample holds many counts of this clone. The CDR3 extends 3 residues past the end of the read, so its final part is completed from the germline J gene. The V and J genes are TRBV20-1 and TRBJ2-1; 12 positions match TRBD1. The V gene end was trimmed by 5 bases and the J gene end by 4 bases; junction bases not matched to a gene: 3. Germline V lookup: CDR1 DFQATT, CDR2 SNEGSKA (reference sequence). CDR3 length: 14 residues. The CDR3 sequence: CSAWDRGLYNEQFF. CDR3 bases read: TGCAGTGCTTGGGACAGGGGGCTTTACAATGAG.